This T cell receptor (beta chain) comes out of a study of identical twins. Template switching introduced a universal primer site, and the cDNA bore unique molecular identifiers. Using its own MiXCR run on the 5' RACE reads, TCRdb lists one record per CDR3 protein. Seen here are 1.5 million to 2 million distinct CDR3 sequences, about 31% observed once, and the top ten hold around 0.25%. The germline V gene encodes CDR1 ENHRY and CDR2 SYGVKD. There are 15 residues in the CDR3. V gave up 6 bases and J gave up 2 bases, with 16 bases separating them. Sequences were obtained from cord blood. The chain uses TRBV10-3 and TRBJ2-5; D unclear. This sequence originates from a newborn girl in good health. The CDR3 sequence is CAISDFSTAQETQYF. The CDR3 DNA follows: TGTGCCATCAGCGATTTCAGTACGGCGCAAGAGACCCAGTACTTC.